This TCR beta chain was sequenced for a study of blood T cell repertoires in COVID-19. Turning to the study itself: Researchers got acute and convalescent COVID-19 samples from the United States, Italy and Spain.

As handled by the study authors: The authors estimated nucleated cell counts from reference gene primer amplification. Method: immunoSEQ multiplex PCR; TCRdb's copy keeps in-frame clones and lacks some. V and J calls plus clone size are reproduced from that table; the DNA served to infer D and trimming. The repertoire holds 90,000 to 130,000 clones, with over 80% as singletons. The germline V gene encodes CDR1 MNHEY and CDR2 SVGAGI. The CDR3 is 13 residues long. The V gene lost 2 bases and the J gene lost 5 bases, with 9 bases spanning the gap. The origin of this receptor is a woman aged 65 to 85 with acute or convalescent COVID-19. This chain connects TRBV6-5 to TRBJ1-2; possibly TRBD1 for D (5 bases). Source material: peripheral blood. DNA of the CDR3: TGTGCCAGCAGTTACGGGGGGGGATATGGCTACACCTTC. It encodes CASSYGGGYGYTF.